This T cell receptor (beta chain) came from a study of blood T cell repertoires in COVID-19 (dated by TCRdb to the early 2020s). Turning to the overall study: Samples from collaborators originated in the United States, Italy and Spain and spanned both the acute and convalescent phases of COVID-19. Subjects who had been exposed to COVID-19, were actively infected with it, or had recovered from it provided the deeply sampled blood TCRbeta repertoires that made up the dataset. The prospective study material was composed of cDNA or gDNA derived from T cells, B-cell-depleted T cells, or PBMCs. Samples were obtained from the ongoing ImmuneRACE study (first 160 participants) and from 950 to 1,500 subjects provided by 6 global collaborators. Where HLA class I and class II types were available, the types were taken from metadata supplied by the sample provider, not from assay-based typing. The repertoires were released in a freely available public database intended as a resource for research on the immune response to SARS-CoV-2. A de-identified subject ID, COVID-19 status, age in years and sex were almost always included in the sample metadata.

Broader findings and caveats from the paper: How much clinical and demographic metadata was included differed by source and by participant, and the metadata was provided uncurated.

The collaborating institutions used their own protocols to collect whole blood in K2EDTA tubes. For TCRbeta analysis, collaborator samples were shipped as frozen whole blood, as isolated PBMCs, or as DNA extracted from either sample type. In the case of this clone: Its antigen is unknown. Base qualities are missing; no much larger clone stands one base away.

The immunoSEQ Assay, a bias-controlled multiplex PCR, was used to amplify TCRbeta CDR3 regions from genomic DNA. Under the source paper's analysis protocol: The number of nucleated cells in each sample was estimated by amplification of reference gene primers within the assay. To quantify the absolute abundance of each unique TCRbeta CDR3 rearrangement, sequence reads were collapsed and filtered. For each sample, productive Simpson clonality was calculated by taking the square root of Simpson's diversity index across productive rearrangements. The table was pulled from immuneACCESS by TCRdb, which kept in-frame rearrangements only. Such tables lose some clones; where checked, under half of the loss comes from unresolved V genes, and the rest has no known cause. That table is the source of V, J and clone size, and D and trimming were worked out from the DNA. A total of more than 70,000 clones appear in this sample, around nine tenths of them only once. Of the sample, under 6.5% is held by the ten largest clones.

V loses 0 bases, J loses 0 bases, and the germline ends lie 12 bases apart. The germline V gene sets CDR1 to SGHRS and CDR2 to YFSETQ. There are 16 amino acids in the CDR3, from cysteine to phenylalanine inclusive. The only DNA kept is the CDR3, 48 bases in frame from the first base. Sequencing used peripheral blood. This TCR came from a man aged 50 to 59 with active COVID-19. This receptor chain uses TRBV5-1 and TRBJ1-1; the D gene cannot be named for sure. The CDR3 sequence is CASSLVQDSLNTEAFF. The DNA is TGCGCCAGCAGCTTGGTGCAGGATTCCCTGAACACTGAAGCTTTCTTT.